The 32 T cell receptor beta chains below come from one sample, sequenced in a study of Ad26.COV2.S vaccination and SARS-CoV-2 variants. Specified treatment: some 19 received Ad26.COV2.S at low or high dose, single or two shots; 5 received placebo; per-sample allocation not given. Specimens were obtained on day 63 following the first vaccine or placebo injection. The method was immunoSEQ multiplex PCR; TCRdb's version includes in-frame clones alone and lacks a portion of them. The top ten hold about 2.7% of the sample, which has 400,000 to 500,000 clones, 89% seen once. This specimen was peripheral blood, taken in a trial of Ad26.COV2.S vaccine versus placebo. The receptors were gathered from a person between 18 and 65 years old who received the Ad26.COV2.S COVID-19 vaccine or a placebo.

The chain combines TRBV5-1 with TRBJ1-1; no reliable D call. CDR3 length: 14 residues. Germline V lookup: CDR1 SGHRS, CDR2 YFSETQ. V shed 0 bases and J shed 5 bases, with 11 bases lying between them. CDR3 nucleotides: TGCGCCAGCAGCTTGGCTCCCGGGGAAACTGAAGCTTTCTTT. It is translated as CASSLAPGETEAFF. The full variable domain, completed using reference TRBV5-1 and TRBJ1-1, is KAGVTQTPRYLIKTRGQQVTLSCSPISGHRSVSWYQQTPGQGLQFLFEYFSETQRNKGNFPGRFSGRQFSNSRSEMNVSTLELGDSALYLCASSLAPGETEAFFGQGTRLTVV.

The rearrangement uses TRBV18 and TRBJ2-1, with 8 bases fitting TRBD2. Trimming removed 6 bases from V and 4 bases from J; junction bases left unmatched: 11. The length of the CDR3 is 16 residues. Germline values: CDR1 KGHSH, CDR2 LQKENI. The CDR3 here is CASSLHSGGSYNEQFF. In DNA form, the CDR3 reads TGTGCCAGCTCGCTACACAGCGGGGGCTCTTACAATGAGCAGTTCTTC.

The V call is TRBV19, the J call TRBJ1-5; no reliable D call. CDR1 is LNHDA, CDR2 SQIVND, per germline (reference sequence). V was clipped by 6 bases and J by 6 bases, with 9 bases between them. This CDR3 has 12 residues. In nucleotides, the CDR3 is TGTGCCAGTAGGAACATGGGTCAGCCCCAGCATTTT. Translated: CASRNMGQPQHF.

The chain joins TRBV6-6 to TRBJ2-4; maybe TRBD2 (5 bases). The CDR3 totals 14 residues. Between the trimmed V and J ends, which lost 0 bases and 8 bases, there was a span of 11 bases. Germline CDR1 reads MNHNY; CDR2 reads SVGAGI (reference sequence). CDR3 loop: CASSYSVGDDIQYF. CDR3 nucleotides: TGTGCCAGCAGTTACTCCGTCGGGGATGACATTCAGTACTTC.

The rearrangement links TRBV5-1 to TRBJ2-3, with unresolved D. The CDR3 has 14 residues. The V gene's germline CDR1 is SGHRS and CDR2 YFSETQ. V was cut by 0 bases and J by 0 bases, with 5 bases left in between. CDR3 nucleotides: TGCGCCAGCAGCTTGGGTTCAAGCACAGATACGCAGTATTTT. Translating it yields CASSLGSSTDTQYF.

The V call is TRBV7-3, the J call TRBJ1-2; 9 nucleotides agree with TRBD1. The CDR3 extends over 13 amino acids. The germline CDR1 and CDR2 sequences are SGHTA and FQGTGA. V shed 5 bases, J shed 6 bases, and the junction held 4 bases outside the gene matches. The CDR3 DNA reads TGTGCCAGCAGCCCGGGGACAGGGAATGGCTACACCTTC. It is translated as CASSPGTGNGYTF.

The chain joins TRBV19 to TRBJ1-5, with 7 bases identical to TRBD1. From germline, CDR1 is LNHDA and CDR2 SQIVND (reference sequence). V trimming: 1 base; J trimming: 2 bases; junction bases outside the gene matches: 2. CDR3 length: 15 residues. In DNA form, the CDR3 reads TGTGCCAGTAGTATAGTTACAGGGGGCAATCAGCCCCAGCATTTT. It codes for CASSIVTGGNQPQHF.

The chain's CDR3 is CSVDPASYGYTF. As DNA, the CDR3 is TGCAGCGTTGATCCGGCCTCCTATGGCTACACCTTC. The chain links TRBV29-1 to TRBJ1-2, with D uncertain. The CDR3 runs to 12 residues. Germline V gene sequence: CDR1 SQVTM, CDR2 ANQGSEA. The V gene lost 3 bases and the J gene lost 4 bases, with 9 bases spanning the gap.

Worth noting for this clone: Other DNA sequences of this sample code for an identical CDR3. The rearrangement links TRBV9 to TRBJ1-5, with D tentatively TRBD1 (5 bases). The V end was cut by 2 bases, the J end by 1 base, with 10 bases between. Germline loops: CDR1 SGDLS, CDR2 YYNGEE. The CDR3 extends over 15 amino acids. In nucleotides, the CDR3 is TGTGCCAGCAGCGTTGGTGGACACAGCAATCAGCCCCAGCATTTT. This sequence encodes CASSVGGHSNQPQHF.

The J gene is TRBJ2-2, the V gene TRBV29-1; TRBD1 aligns across 8 bases. V shed 4 bases, J shed 5 bases, and the junction held 6 bases outside the gene matches. There are 14 residues in the CDR3. The V gene's germline CDR1 is SQVTM and CDR2 ANQGSEA. In nucleotides, the CDR3 is TGCAGCGTTGCTCGGACAGGGAAAACCGGGGAGCTGTTTTTT. Protein sequence: CSVARTGKTGELFF.

This clone was seen a few times. J is TRBJ1-3 and V is TRBV3-1 (or the pseudogene TRBV3-2), with D unclear. Germline CDR1 reads LGHDT; CDR2 reads YNNKEL (reference sequence). CDR3 length: 15 residues. Trimming removed 4 bases at V and 0 bases at J, with 10 bases between. The CDR3 is CASSPFQSSGNTIYF. CDR3 nucleotide sequence: TGTGCCAGCAGCCCCTTCCAGAGCTCTGGAAACACCATATATTTT.

The chain carries TRBV24-1 and TRBJ2-1, with TRBD2 matching 11 bases. Germline assignment: CDR1 KGHDR and CDR2 SFDVKD. The J segment lost 10 bases and the V segment lost 5 bases, leaving 9 bases of the junction unmatched. This CDR3 is built from 15 residues. CDR3 sequence reads: CATSGQLAGGNEQFF. The CDR3 DNA follows: TGTGCCACCAGTGGACAGCTAGCGGGAGGAAACGAGCAGTTCTTC.

This chain connects TRBV6-2 or TRBV6-3 to TRBJ1-2; 7 positions match TRBD1. CDR3 length equals 15 residues. Trimming removed 4 bases from V and 3 bases from J; junction bases left unmatched: 8. CDR1 MNHEY and CDR2 SVGEGT come from the germline V gene. The CDR3 spells CASSWVPGQYYGYTF. CDR3 in DNA: TGTGCCAGCAGTTGGGTACCGGGACAGTACTATGGCTACACCTTC.

The V call is TRBV5-6, the J call TRBJ1-1, with D perhaps matching TRBD1 (5 bases). The CDR3 totals 14 residues. Germline CDR1 is SGHDT and CDR2 is YYEEEE. Trimming removed 3 bases from V and 1 base from J, with 10 bases in between. The CDR3 region has the DNA TGTGCCAGCAGCTGGATTGGGGGGAACACTGAAGCTTTCTTT. Translating it yields CASSWIGGNTEAFF.

The sample holds many counts of this clone. The CDR3 DNA follows: TGTGCCAGCAGTACCGTCGAGGACAGCCTATGGGGCTACACCTTC. It codes for CASSTVEDSLWGYTF. The chain is built from TRBV2 and TRBJ1-2, with D perhaps matching TRBD1 (6 bases). The CDR3 length is 15 residues. V lost 5 bases to trimming and J lost 8 bases, with 21 bases between them. Germline V gene lookup returns CDR1 SNHLY and CDR2 FYNNEI.

This chain joins TRBV4-3 and TRBJ1-2; no definite D call. The CDR3 loop spans 14 amino acids. V dropped 0 bases and J dropped 4 bases, with 9 bases sitting between them. Germline-derived CDR1 and CDR2 are LGHNA and YSLEER. The CDR3 bases are TGCGCCAGCAGCCAAGAAGTGGGTTTCTATGGCTACACCTTC. This encodes CASSQEVGFYGYTF.

V gene TRBV6-6 combines with J gene TRBJ1-5, with D tentatively TRBD1 (5 bases). Trimming removed 6 bases from V and 1 base from J, with 13 bases in between. The CDR3 length is 15 residues. Germline V gene lookup returns CDR1 MNHNY and CDR2 SVGAGI (reference sequence). The CDR3 spells CASSRSGQSNQPQHF. DNA of the CDR3: TGTGCCAGCAGCCGCAGTGGACAAAGCAATCAGCCCCAGCATTTT.

This sequence joins TRBV18 and TRBJ2-1; 12 bases map to TRBD2. Trimming cost V 1 base and J 7 bases; bases outside gene matches: 8. The CDR3 is made up of 17 amino acids. The germline CDR1 and CDR2 sequences are KGHSH and LQKENI. CDR3 sequence: CASSPLYLAGGYNEQFF. The DNA of the CDR3 is TGTGCCAGCTCACCACTGTATCTAGCGGGAGGGTATAATGAGCAGTTCTTC. Combining the CDR3 with reference TRBV18 and TRBJ2-1 gives the whole variable domain NAGVMQNPRHLVRRRGQEARLRCSPMKGHSHVYWYRQLPEEGLKFMVYLQKENIIDESGMPKERFSAEFPKEGPSILRIQQVVRGDSAAYFCASSPLYLAGGYNEQFFGPGTRLTVL.

The V and J genes are TRBV20-1 and TRBJ1-5, with D uncertain. The CDR3 length is 17 residues. Trimming pared 3 bases from V and 1 base from J, leaving 19 bases between. Per germline, CDR1 DFQATT and CDR2 SNEGSKA (reference sequence). CDR3 sequence (DNA): TGCAGTGCTAGTTTACCAGGTGCGGGAATGAGCAATCAGCCCCAGCATTTT. Amino acids: CSASLPGAGMSNQPQHF.

The J gene is TRBJ1-3, the V gene TRBV4-3; D is unresolved. This CDR3 comprises 16 residues. V gave up 1 base and J gave up 0 bases, with 10 bases separating them. Germline CDR1 LGHNA, CDR2 YSLEER. CDR3 sequence reads: CASSQGVRSSGNTIYF. The CDR3 DNA reads TGCGCCAGCAGCCAAGGAGTCCGAAGCTCTGGAAACACCATATATTTT.

This chain links TRBV4-3 with TRBJ1-2; D remains ambiguous. The V gene's germline CDR1 is LGHNA and CDR2 YSLEER. The CDR3 has 13 residues. Trimming cost V 0 bases and J 8 bases, with 10 bases left between them. The CDR3 DNA follows: TGCGCCAGCAGCCAAGAGGACCTCGGGGGCTACACCTTC. This encodes CASSQEDLGGYTF.

The chain uses TRBV3-1 (or the pseudogene TRBV3-2) and TRBJ2-3, with D perhaps given as TRBD1 or TRBD2 (5 bases each). Looked up from germline, CDR1 is LGHDT and CDR2 is YNNKEL (reference sequence). The CDR3 is 15 residues long. Trimming left V 4 bases short and J 2 bases short, with 13 bases between. The chain's CDR3 is CASSPPGRVTDTQYF. The CDR3, as DNA: TGTGCCAGCAGCCCCCCAGGGCGGGTCACAGATACGCAGTATTTT.

As DNA, the CDR3 is TGCGCCAGCAGCCAAGATAGGAGGGGACTAGGGTCCTACAATGAGCAGTTCTTC. Protein: CASSQDRRGLGSYNEQFF. The genes are TRBV4-3 and TRBJ2-1, with 8 bases aligning to TRBD2. The CDR3 is 18 amino acids. From germline, CDR1 is LGHNA and CDR2 YSLEER. J was trimmed by 1 base and V by 0 bases; bases with no gene match: 8.

The chain joins TRBV18 to TRBJ2-1; possible D gene TRBD2, 6 bases. Trimming took 3 bases from V and 9 from J, leaving 18 bases between them. The CDR3 runs 15 residues. CDR1 KGHSH and CDR2 LQKENI come from the germline V gene. CDR3 residues: CASSPTPGRSREQFF. The CDR3 DNA is TGTGCCAGCTCACCGACTCCTGGGAGGTCGCGTGAGCAGTTCTTC.

The chain uses TRBV4-1 and TRBJ2-1; TRBD1 is a possible D gene (6 bases). The CDR3 is made up of 16 amino acids. The V end was cut by 1 base, the J end by 2 bases, with 12 bases between. Germline V gene sequence: CDR1 MGHRA, CDR2 YSYEKL. CDR3 nucleotides: TGCGCCAGCAGCCAAGTAACGGACAGCCCCTACAATGAGCAGTTCTTC. It yields the protein CASSQVTDSPYNEQFF.

The chain uses TRBV28 and TRBJ2-7; no reliable D call. With 7 bases removed from V and 0 bases from J, the gap between germline ends came to 13 bases. The CDR3 consists of 14 residues. Germline values: CDR1 MDHEN, CDR2 SYDVKM. CDR3 loop: CASTSLIGSYEQYV. In DNA form, the CDR3 reads TGTGCCAGCACCTCTTTAATAGGCTCCTACGAGCAGTACGTC.

The V gene is TRBV4-3, the J gene TRBJ1-4; D gene uncertain. Germline values: CDR1 LGHNA, CDR2 YSLEER. The CDR3 is 15 residues long. Trimming removed 1 base at V and 8 bases at J, with 14 bases between. CDR3 DNA sequence: TGCGCCAGCAGCCAAGGTCCGCCCCGGGGAGAAAAACTGTTTTTT. This sequence encodes CASSQGPPRGEKLFF.

V gene TRBV4-1 combines with J gene TRBJ2-2, with D possibly being TRBD2 (5 bases). CDR3 length: 15 amino acids. CDR1 is MGHRA, CDR2 YSYEKL, per germline. Trimming removed 1 base from V and 6 bases from J, with 12 bases in between. The CDR3: CASSQAKGVAGELFF. CDR3 bases: TGCGCCAGCAGCCAAGCCAAGGGAGTGGCCGGGGAGCTGTTTTTT.

The genes are TRBV2 and TRBJ1-5, with TRBD1 identical over 10 bases. With 5 bases clipped from V and 7 bases from J, the junction kept 11 bases outside the gene matches. This CDR3 has 16 residues. Per the germline V gene, CDR1 is SNHLY and CDR2 is FYNNEI. The CDR3 nucleotides read TGTGCCAGCAGTCGCATGGGGACAGGGGCAAGGCAGCCCCAGCATTTT. It codes for CASSRMGTGARQPQHF.

The chain has TRBV11-2 and TRBJ2-5; 7 positions match TRBD2. Per the germline V gene, CDR1 is SGHAT and CDR2 is FQNNGV. The ends lost 4 bases at V and 3 bases at J; junction bases unmatched: 11. This CDR3 is 16 amino acids long. The CDR3 region is CASSSTWTRLEETQYF. The CDR3 nucleotides read TGTGCCAGCAGCTCAACATGGACTAGACTAGAAGAGACCCAGTACTTC.

This chain uses TRBV24-1 with TRBJ2-1; D possibly uses TRBD1 or TRBD2 (5 bases each). Germline CDR1 reads KGHDR; CDR2 reads SFDVKD. Trimming pared 4 bases from V and 5 bases from J, leaving 11 bases between. The CDR3 is 14 residues long. CDR3 loop: CATSDPGRNNEQFF. CDR3 nucleotide sequence: TGTGCCACCAGTGACCCGGGACGGAACAATGAGCAGTTCTTC.

The V call is TRBV5-1, the J call TRBJ2-7, with D uncertain. Germline assignment: CDR1 SGHRS and CDR2 YFSETQ. With 2 bases removed from V and 0 bases from J, the gap between germline ends came to 9 bases. The CDR3 sequence is 14 residues long. Here the CDR3 DNA reads TGCGCCAGCAGCTTTAATCTGTACTCCTACGAGCAGTACTTC. Protein product: CASSFNLYSYEQYF.